Below, 10 T cell receptor beta chains from the same sample are listed, as sequenced in a study of regulatory dendritic cells for organ transplantation. Measured with immunoSEQ multiplex PCR; TCRdb has only the in-frame clones, and not every one. This sample has about 29,000 clones, with roughly 80% found just once. Sequencing was done on a sample of naive CD4+ T cells from blood. Subset defined: CD45RA+ naive T cells. These receptors were collected from a human donor in good health.

The count of this clone is one. The chain carries TRBV15 and TRBJ2-7; D might be TRBD2 (6 bases). The CDR3 has 14 amino acids. The V and J ends lost 1 base and 6 bases respectively, with 13 bases between them. The germline V gene encodes CDR1 LNHNV and CDR2 YYDKDF (reference sequence). CDR3 protein: CATSRVEGGGEQYF. CDR3 sequence (DNA): TGTGCCACCAGCAGAGTGGAGGGTGGCGGCGAGCAGTACTTC.

The chain links TRBV6-5 to TRBJ1-1; weak D call: TRBD1 (5 bases). The CDR3 length is 15 residues. The V gene lost 0 bases and the J gene lost 1 base, with 9 bases spanning the gap. The V gene's germline CDR1 is MNHEY and CDR2 SVGAGI. CDR3 sequence reads: CASSYSKTANTEAFF. The CDR3 nucleotides are TGTGCCAGCAGTTACTCGAAGACAGCGAACACTGAAGCTTTCTTT.

This CDR3 reads CASTAFSRTDTQYF. DNA for the CDR3: TGTGCCAGCACTGCGTTTTCCCGCACAGATACGCAGTATTTT. The chain recombines TRBV2 with TRBJ2-3; the D is unclear. CDR1 is SNHLY, CDR2 FYNNEI, per germline. The CDR3 totals 14 residues. V lost 7 bases to trimming and J lost 1 base, with 12 bases between them.

The rearrangement uses TRBV19 and TRBJ1-5; TRBD1 matches 9 bases. Germline CDR1 and CDR2: LNHDA and SQIVND (reference sequence). V trimming: 7 bases; J trimming: 4 bases; junction bases outside the gene matches: 8. The CDR3 is made up of 15 amino acids. The chain's CDR3 is CASTDRGGRNQPQHF. DNA for the CDR3: TGTGCCAGTACCGACAGGGGGGGGAGGAATCAGCCCCAGCATTTT.

The chain links TRBV7-2 to TRBJ2-1; D is ambiguous. The CDR3 length is 14 residues. CDR1 and CDR2 (germline): SGHTA, FQGNSA. Deletions cut 5 bases from V and 10 bases from J, with 18 bases between. The chain's CDR3 is CASSAVAFVVEQFF. The DNA for the CDR3 is TGTGCCAGCAGCGCCGTGGCCTTCGTGGTGGAGCAGTTCTTC.

In its sample, this clone was seen a few times. The chain uses TRBV7-2 and TRBJ1-5; perhaps TRBD1 as D (6 bases). Looked up from germline, CDR1 is SGHTA and CDR2 is FQGNSA. The CDR3 runs to 15 residues. Trimming cost V 1 base and J 7 bases, with 14 bases left between them. CDR3 sequence reads: CASSLDRVGGQPQHF. The CDR3 nucleotides are TGTGCCAGCAGCTTAGACAGGGTCGGAGGACAGCCCCAGCATTTT.

The CDR3 protein is CASSLSPGTEAFF. CDR3 DNA: TGTGCCAGCAGTTTATCACCGGGCACTGAAGCTTTCTTT. The chain couples TRBV27 to TRBJ1-1; D gene unclear. CDR3 size: 13 residues. The V end was cut by 0 bases, the J end by 4 bases, with 6 bases between. Germline V lookup: CDR1 MNHEY, CDR2 SMNVEV (reference sequence).

The chain links TRBV27 to TRBJ2-7; 10 bases match TRBD2. Germline V gene sequence: CDR1 MNHEY, CDR2 SMNVEV (reference sequence). V dropped 4 bases and J dropped 1; count of bases not matched to a gene: 4. The CDR3 consists of 15 residues. The CDR3 is CASSSASGGSYEQYF. Written as DNA, the CDR3 is TGTGCCAGCAGTTCCGCTAGCGGGGGTTCCTACGAGCAGTACTTC.

The chain is built from TRBV5-1 and TRBJ2-3, with D tentatively TRBD1 (6 bases). V shed 7 bases and J shed 6 bases, with 15 bases lying between them. The CDR3 runs 13 residues. Germline assignment: CDR1 SGHRS and CDR2 YFSETQ. The CDR3 DNA sequence: TGCGCCAGCGAGGCCCAGGGGTCGGATACGCAGTATTTT. Translating gives CASEAQGSDTQYF.

The chain links TRBV5-5 to TRBJ2-7; possible D gene TRBD1, 6 bases. The CDR3 spans 14 residues. Trimming left V 0 bases short and J 1 base short, with 8 bases between. CDR1 and CDR2 (germline): SGHKS, YYEKEE (reference sequence). CDR3 region: CASSLGTASYEQYF. In nucleotides, the CDR3 is TGTGCCAGCAGCTTGGGGACAGCTTCCTACGAGCAGTACTTC.